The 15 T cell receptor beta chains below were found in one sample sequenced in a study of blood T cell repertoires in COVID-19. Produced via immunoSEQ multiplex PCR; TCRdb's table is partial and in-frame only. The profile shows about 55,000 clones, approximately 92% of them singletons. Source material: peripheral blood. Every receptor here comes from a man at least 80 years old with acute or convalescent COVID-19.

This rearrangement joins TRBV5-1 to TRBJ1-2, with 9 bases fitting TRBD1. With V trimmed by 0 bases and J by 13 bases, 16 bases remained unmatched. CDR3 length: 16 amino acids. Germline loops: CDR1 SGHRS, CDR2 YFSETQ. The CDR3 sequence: CASSLDSPGQGSQGTF. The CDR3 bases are TGCGCCAGCAGCTTGGATTCCCCGGGACAGGGCTCCCAGGGCACCTTC.

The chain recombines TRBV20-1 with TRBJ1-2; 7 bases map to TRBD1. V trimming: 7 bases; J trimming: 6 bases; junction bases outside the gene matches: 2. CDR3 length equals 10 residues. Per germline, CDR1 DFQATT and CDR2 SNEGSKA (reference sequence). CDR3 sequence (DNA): TGCAGTGTCACAGGGGATGGCTACACCTTC. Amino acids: CSVTGDGYTF.

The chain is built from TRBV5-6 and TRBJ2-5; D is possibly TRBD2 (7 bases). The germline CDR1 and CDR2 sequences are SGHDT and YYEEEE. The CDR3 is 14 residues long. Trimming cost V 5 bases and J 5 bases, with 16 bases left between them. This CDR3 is CASRPTQGGETQYF. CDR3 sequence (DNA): TGTGCCAGCAGGCCTACACAGGGAGGGGAGACCCAGTACTTC.

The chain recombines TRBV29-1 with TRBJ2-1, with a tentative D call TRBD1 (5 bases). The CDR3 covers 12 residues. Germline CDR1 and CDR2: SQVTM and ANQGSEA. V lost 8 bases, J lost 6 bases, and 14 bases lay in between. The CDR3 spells CSHRPLGNEQFF. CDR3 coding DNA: TGCAGCCACAGGCCCTTAGGCAATGAGCAGTTCTTC.

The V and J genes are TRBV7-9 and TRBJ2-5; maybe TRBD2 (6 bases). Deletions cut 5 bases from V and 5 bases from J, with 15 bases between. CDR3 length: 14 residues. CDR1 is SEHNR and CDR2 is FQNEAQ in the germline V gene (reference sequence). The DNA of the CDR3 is TGTGCCAGCAGCCCACAGGCGGGGCGGGAGACCCAGTACTTC. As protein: CASSPQAGRETQYF.

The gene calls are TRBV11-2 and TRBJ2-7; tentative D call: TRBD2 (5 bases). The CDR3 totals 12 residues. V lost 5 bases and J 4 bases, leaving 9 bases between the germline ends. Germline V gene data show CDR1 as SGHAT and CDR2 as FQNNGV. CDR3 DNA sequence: TGTGCCAGCAGCCAACTAGGGTACGAGCAGTACTTC. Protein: CASSQLGYEQYF.

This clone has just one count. The CDR3, as DNA: TGTGCTAGTGGTTCGGGACAGGGGGCCTTATCTGGCTACACCTTC. This encodes CASGSGQGALSGYTF. The rearrangement joins TRBV12-5 to TRBJ1-2, with 12 bases matching TRBD1. J lost 7 bases, V lost 4 bases, and 7 bases had no gene match. Germline V gene lookup returns CDR1 LGHNT and CDR2 FRNRAP. CDR3 length: 15 residues.

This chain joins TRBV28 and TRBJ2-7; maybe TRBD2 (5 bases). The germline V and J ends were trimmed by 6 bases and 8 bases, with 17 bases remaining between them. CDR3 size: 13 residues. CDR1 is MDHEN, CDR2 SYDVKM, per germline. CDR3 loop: CASREDQTLKQYF. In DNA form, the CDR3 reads TGTGCCAGCAGGGAGGACCAGACCCTCAAGCAGTACTTC.

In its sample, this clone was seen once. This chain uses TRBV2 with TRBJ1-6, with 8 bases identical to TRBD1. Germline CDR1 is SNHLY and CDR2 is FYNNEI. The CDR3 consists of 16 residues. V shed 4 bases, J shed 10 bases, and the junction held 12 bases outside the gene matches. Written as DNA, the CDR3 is TGTGCCAGCAGTGGGCAGGGGGCTACGAAAGGGTCACCCCTCCACTTT. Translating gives CASSGQGATKGSPLHF.

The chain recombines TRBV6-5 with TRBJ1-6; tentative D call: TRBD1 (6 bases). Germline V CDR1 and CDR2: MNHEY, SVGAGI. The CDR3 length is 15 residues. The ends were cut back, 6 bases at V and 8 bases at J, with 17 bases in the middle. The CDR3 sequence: CASSPRGGGYSPLHF. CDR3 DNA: TGTGCCAGCAGCCCCCGAGGGGGGGGTTATTCACCCCTCCACTTT.

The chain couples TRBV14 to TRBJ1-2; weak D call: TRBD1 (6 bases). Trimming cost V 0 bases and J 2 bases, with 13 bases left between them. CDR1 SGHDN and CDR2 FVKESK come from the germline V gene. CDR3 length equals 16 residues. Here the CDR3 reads CASSQDLARGNYGYTF. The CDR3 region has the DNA TGTGCCAGCAGCCAAGATCTTGCGAGGGGGAACTATGGCTACACCTTC.

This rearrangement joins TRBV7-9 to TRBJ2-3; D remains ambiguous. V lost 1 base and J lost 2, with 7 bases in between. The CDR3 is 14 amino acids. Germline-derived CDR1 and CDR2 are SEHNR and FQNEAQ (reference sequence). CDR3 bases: TGTGCCAGCAGCTTAGGGGCTTACACAGATACGCAGTATTTT. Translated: CASSLGAYTDTQYF. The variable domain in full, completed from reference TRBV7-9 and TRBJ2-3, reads DTGVSQNPRHKITKRGQNVTFRCDPISEHNRLYWYRQTLGQGPEFLTYFQNEAQLEKSRLLSDRFSAERPKGSFSTLEIQRTEQGDSAMYLCASSLGAYTDTQYFGPGTRLTVL.

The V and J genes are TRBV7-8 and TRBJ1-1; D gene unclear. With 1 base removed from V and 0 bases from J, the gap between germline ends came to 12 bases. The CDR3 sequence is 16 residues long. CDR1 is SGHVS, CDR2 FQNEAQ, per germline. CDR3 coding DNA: TGTGCCAGCAGCTTAGGGCCGGCGGGGTTGAACACTGAAGCTTTCTTT. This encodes CASSLGPAGLNTEAFF.

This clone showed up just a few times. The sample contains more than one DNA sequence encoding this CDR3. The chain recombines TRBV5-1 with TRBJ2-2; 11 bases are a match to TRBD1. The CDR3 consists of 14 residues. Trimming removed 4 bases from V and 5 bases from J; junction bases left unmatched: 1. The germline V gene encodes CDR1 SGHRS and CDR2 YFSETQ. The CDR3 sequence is CASSGQGATGELFF. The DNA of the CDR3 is TGCGCCAGCAGCGGACAGGGGGCGACCGGGGAGCTGTTTTTT.

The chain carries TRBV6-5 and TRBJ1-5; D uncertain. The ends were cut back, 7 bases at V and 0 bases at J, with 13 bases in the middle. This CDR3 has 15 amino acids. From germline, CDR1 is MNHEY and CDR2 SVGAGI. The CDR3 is CASKELPYSNQPQHF. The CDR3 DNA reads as TGTGCCAGCAAAGAGCTACCATATAGCAATCAGCCCCAGCATTTT.